This TCR beta chain was sequenced for a study of T cells in Graves' hyperthyroidism and ophthalmopathy. It was RNA transcripts that yielded the amplified TCR beta CDR3 regions. First-round RT-PCR with HTBI primers amplified the TCR CDR3 region. TCRdb re-analysed the multiplex PCR reads in MiXCR, keeping a single row per CDR3 protein. The data hold about 350,000 distinct CDR3 sequences, with about a sixth observed a single time. This clonotype was picked up a small number of times. This CDR3 comprises 15 residues. V dropped 2 bases and J dropped 8; count of bases not matched to a gene: 9. Germline V gene data show CDR1 as SGDLS and CDR2 as YYNGEE. It was 8 to 10 ml of fresh peripheral blood that supplied the PBMCs.

Sequenced input: blood. The receptor was isolated from a woman in her thirties or forties with Graves' ophthalmopathy. The rearrangement uses TRBV9 and TRBJ1-1; TRBD1 matches at 10 bases. This CDR3 is CASSVGTGARFEAFF. In DNA form, the CDR3 reads TGTGCCAGCAGCGTCGGGACAGGGGCCCGTTTCGAAGCTTTCTTT.